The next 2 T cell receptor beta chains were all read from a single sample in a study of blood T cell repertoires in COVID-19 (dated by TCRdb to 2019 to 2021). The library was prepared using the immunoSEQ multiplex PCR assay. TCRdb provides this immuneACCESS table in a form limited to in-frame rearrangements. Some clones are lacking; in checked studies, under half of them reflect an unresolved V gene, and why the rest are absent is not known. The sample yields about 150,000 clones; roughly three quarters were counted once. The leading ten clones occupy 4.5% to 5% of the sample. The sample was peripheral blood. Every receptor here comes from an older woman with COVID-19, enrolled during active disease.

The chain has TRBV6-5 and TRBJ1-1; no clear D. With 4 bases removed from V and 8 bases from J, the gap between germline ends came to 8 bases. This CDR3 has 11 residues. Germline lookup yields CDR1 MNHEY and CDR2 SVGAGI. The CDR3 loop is CASSWAVEAFF. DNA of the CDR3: TGTGCCAGCAGTTGGGCAGTCGAAGCTTTCTTT.

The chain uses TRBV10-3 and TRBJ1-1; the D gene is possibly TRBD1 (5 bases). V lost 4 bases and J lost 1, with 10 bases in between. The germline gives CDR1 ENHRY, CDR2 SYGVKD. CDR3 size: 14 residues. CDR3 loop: CAISVGQKNTEAFF. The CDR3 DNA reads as TGTGCCATCAGTGTAGGACAAAAGAACACTGAAGCTTTCTTT.